This T cell receptor (beta chain) was recorded in a study of PD-1 blockade in classical Hodgkin lymphoma. Study findings and constraints: Reasons behind the repertoire differences stay unclear, perhaps disease activity or earlier therapy.

The assay was immunoSEQ multiplex PCR, and TCRdb's table has in-frame clones only and misses some. In the table there are about 20,000 clones, approximately 65% of which are singletons. Time point of the sample: cycle 4 day 1 (C4D1), after six to seven weeks of nivolumab. Every patient experienced relapse after autologous stem cell transplantation, and brentuximab vedotin exposure varied. Magnetic negative selection of thawed PBMCs was the method by which CD4+ T cells were purified. On this clone itself: Antigen unknown.

With 3 bases clipped from V and 0 bases from J, the junction kept 2 bases outside the gene matches. This CDR3 is 14 amino acids long. CDR1 is SGDLS, CDR2 YYNGEE, per germline. The sequences come from CD4+ T cells from blood, collected before the fourth cycle of nivolumab. The chain recombines TRBV9 with TRBJ2-5; TRBD1 agrees at 7 bases. The receptor's source is a human donor with classical Hodgkin lymphoma. The CDR3 loop reads CASSAGQYQETQYF. The CDR3 DNA is TGTGCCAGCAGCGCGGGACAGTACCAAGAGACCCAGTACTTC.